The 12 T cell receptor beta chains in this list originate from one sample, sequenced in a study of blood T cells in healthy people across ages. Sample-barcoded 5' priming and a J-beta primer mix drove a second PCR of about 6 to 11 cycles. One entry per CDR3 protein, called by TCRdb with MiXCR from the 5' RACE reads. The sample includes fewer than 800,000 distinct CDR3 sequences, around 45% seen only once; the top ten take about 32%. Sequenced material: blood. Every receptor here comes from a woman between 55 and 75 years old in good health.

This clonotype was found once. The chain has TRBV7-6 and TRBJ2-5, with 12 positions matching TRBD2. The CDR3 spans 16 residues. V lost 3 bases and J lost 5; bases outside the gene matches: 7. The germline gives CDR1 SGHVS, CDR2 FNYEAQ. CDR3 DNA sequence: TGTGCCAGCAGCTTCGCCACCGGGACTAGCGGGGAGACCCAGTACTTC. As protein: CASSFATGTSGETQYF.

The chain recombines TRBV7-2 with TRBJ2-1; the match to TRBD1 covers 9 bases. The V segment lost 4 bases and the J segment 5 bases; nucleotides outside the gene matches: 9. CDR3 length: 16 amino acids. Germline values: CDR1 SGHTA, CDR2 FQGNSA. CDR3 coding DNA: TGTGCCAGCAGCTCCCCCCCGGGACAGGGAAACAATGAGCAGTTCTTC. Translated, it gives CASSSPPGQGNNEQFF. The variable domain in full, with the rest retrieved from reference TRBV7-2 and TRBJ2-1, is GAGVSQSPSNKVTEKGKDVELRCDPISGHTALYWYRQSLGQGLEFLIYFQGNSAPDKSGLPSDRFSAERTGGSVSTLTIQRTQQEDSAVYLCASSSPPGQGNNEQFFGPGTRLTVL.

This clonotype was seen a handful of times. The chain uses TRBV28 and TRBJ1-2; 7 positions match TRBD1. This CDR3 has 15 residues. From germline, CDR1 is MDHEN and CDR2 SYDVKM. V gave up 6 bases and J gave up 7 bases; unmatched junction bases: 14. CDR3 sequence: CASSLLTGTVGGYTF. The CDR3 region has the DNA TGTGCCAGCAGCCTCCTGACCGGGACAGTGGGTGGCTACACCTTC.

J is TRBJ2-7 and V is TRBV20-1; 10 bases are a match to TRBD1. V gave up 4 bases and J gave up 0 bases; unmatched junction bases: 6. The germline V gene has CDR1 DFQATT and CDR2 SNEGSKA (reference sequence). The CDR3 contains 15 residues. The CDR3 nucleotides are TGCAGTGCTAAGAAGGACAGGGGGGTCTCCTACGAGCAGTACTTC. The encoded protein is CSAKKDRGVSYEQYF.

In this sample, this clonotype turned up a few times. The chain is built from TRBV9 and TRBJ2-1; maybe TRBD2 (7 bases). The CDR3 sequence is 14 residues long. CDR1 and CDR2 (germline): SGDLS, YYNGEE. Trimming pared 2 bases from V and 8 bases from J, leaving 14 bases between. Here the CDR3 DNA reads TGTGCCAGCAGCGTCGAGTCGGGGGGCGATGAGCAGTTCTTC. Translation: CASSVESGGDEQFF.

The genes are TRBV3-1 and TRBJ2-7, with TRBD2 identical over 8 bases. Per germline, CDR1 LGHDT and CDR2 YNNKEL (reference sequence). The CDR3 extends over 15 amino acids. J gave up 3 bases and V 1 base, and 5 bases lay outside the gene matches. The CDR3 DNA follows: TGTGCCAGCAGCCAAGGACTAGCGAGTAACTACGAGCAGTACTTC. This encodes CASSQGLASNYEQYF.

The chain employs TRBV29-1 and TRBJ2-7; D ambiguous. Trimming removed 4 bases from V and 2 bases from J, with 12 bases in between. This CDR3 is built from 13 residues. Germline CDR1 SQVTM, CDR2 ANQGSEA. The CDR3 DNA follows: TGCAGCGTTGGGTCAGGCAGGACCTACGAGCAGTACTTC. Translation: CSVGSGRTYEQYF.

The CDR3 here is CATSRGGMRPDTQYF. In DNA, the CDR3 is TGTGCCACCAGCAGAGGGGGGATGCGCCCAGATACGCAGTATTTT. The chain carries TRBV15 and TRBJ2-3; D possibly matches TRBD1 or TRBD2 (5 bases each). Germline CDR1 is LNHNV and CDR2 is YYDKDF (reference sequence). Trimming left V 1 base short and J 4 bases short, with 12 bases between. This CDR3 comprises 15 residues.

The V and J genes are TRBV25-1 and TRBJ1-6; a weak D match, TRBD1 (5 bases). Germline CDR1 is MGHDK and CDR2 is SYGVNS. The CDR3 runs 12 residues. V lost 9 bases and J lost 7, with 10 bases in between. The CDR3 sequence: CASSWDNSPLHF. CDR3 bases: TGTGCCAGTTCTTGGGACAATTCACCCCTCCACTTT.

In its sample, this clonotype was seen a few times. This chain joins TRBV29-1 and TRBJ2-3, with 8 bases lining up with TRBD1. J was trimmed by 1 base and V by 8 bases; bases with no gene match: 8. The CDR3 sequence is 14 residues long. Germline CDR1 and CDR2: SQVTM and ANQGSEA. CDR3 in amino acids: CSTGQGLGTDTQYF. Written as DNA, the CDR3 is TGCAGCACTGGACAGGGTCTGGGCACAGATACGCAGTATTTT.

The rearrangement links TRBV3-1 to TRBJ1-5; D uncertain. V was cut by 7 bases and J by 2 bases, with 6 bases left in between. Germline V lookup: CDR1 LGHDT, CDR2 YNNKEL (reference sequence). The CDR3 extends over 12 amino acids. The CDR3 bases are TGTGCCAGCATAAGTGGCAATCAGCCCCAGCATTTT. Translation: CASISGNQPQHF.

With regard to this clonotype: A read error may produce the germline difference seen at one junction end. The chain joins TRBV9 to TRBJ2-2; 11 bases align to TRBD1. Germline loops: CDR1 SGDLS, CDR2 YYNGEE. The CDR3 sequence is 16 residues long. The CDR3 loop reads CAGSVADRGLIGELFF. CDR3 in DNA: TGTGCCGGCAGCGTAGCGGACAGGGGGCTGATCGGGGAGCTGTTTTTT.